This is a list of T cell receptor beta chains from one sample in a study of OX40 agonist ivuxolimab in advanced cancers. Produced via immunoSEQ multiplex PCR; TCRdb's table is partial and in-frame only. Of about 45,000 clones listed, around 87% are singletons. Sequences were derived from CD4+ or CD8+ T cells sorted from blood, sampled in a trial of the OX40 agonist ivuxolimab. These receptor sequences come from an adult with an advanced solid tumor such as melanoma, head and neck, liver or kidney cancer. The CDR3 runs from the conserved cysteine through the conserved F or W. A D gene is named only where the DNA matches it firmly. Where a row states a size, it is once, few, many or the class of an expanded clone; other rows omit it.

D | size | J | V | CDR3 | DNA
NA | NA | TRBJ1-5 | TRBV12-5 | CASGLGGTLNNQPQHF | TGTGCTAGTGGTTTGGGGGGGACACTAAACAATCAGCCCCAGCATTTT
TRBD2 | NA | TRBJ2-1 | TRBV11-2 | CASSFGTSGANEQFF | TGTGCCAGCAGCTTCGGGACTAGCGGGGCTAATGAGCAGTTCTTC
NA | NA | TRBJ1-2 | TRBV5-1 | CASSPGENPWRDGYTF | TGCGCCAGCAGCCCTGGGGAGAACCCCTGGAGGGATGGCTACACCTTC
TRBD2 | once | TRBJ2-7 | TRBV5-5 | CASSWQIAGSYEQYF | TGTGCCAGCAGCTGGCAGATAGCGGGGTCCTACGAGCAGTACTTC
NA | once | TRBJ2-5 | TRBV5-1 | CASSFGGEETQYF | TGCGCCAGCAGCTTCGGGGGAGAAGAGACCCAGTACTTC
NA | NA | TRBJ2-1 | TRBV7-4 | CASRMRCNEQFF | TGTGCCAGCAGGATGAGATGCAATGAGCAGTTCTTC
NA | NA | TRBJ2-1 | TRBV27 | CARSNEQFF | TGTGCTAGGAGCAATGAGCAGTTCTTC
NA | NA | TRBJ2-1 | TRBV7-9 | CASSRLLNNLNEQFF | TGTGCCAGCAGCCGACTCCTGAACAACCTCAATGAGCAGTTCTTC
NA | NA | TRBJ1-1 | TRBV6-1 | CASSSWGASNTEAFF | TGTGCCAGCAGTTCTTGGGGGGCTTCGAACACTGAAGCTTTCTTT
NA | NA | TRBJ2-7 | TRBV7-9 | CASSPTGFSSAYEQYF | TGTGCCAGCAGCCCCACAGGGTTCTCCTCTGCCTACGAGCAGTACTTC
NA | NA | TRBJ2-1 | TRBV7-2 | CASTVMLGSDEQFF | TGTGCCAGCACCGTTATGCTGGGTAGCGATGAGCAGTTCTTC
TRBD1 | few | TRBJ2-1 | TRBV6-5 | CASSYLSRHRGNEQFF | TGTGCCAGCAGTTACCTTTCCCGCCACAGGGGCAATGAGCAGTTCTTC
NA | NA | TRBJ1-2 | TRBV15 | CATSTRGGYYGYTF | TGTGCCACCAGCACCCGAGGGGGGTATTATGGCTACACCTTC
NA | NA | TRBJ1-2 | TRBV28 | CASRLRGFDGYTF | TGTGCCAGCCGGCTGAGAGGGTTTGATGGCTACACCTTC
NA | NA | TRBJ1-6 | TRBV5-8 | CASSFTGAGNSPLHF | TGTGCCAGCAGTTTTACTGGGGCCGGTAATTCACCCCTCCACTTT